The table lists the clone carrying this TCR beta chain with a few counts. The data belong to a study of cytomegalovirus exposure and HLA in healthy donors. The PCR made use of 60 Vbeta and 13 Jbeta primers. The method was immunoSEQ multiplex PCR; TCRdb's version includes in-frame clones alone and lacks a portion of them. The repertoire holds tens of thousands of clones, with around nine tenths as singletons. This CDR3 has 15 residues. Germline V gives CDR1 MNHEY, CDR2 SVGAGI. The V and J ends lost 5 bases and 4 bases, in that order; junction bases with no gene match: 5. This chain links TRBV6-5 with TRBJ2-6; 7 bases align to TRBD1. This TCR was sampled from a man aged 30 to 39 in good health and CMV-seropositive. The source material was PBMCs. The CDR3 DNA reads TGTGCCAGCAGTAACAGGGGCGACGGGGCCAACGTCCTGACTTTC. This codes for CASSNRGDGANVLTF.